This TCR beta chain was identified during a study of T cells in Graves' hyperthyroidism and ophthalmopathy. TCR beta CDR3 region amplification was performed from RNA transcripts. Researchers ran a first-round RT-PCR on the TCR CDR3 using the HTBI primer set. TCRdb reprocessed the multiplex PCR reads with MiXCR, giving one entry per CDR3 protein. Of more than 500,000 distinct CDR3 sequences in the sample, 15% to 20% were seen once. This clonotype was seen repeatedly, ten times or more. The CDR3 length is 18 residues. CDR1 is SNHLY, CDR2 FYNNEI, per germline. V was shortened by 4 bases and J by 1 base, with 23 bases between the two germline ends.

The gene calls are TRBV2 and TRBJ2-7, with D perhaps matching TRBD1 or TRBD2 (5 bases each). Sequenced: blood. This receptor was taken from a woman in her twenties or thirties with Graves' ophthalmopathy. The CDR3 DNA reads TGTGCCAGCAGTGTTCCCCTATCCCGGGGACGGGATTCCTACGAGCAGTACTTC. Translated: CASSVPLSRGRDSYEQYF.